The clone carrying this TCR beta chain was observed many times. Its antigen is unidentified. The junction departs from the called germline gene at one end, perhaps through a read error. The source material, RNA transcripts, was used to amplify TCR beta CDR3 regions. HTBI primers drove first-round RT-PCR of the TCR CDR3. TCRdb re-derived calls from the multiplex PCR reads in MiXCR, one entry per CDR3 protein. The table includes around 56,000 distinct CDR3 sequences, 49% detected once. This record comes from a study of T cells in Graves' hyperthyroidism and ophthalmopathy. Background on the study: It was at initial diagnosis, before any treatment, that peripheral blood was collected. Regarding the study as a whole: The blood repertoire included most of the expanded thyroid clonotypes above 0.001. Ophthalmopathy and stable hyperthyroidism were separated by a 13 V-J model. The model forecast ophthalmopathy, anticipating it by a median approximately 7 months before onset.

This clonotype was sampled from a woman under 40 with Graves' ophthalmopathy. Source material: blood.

DNA for the CDR3: TGTGCTAGCAGCCCGTCAGGGGGCGCAGGGGAAAAACTGTTTTTT. It is translated as CASSPSGGAGEKLFF. V and J are TRBV7-7 and TRBJ1-4; 8 nucleotides match TRBD1. The CDR3 totals 15 residues. From germline, CDR1 is SSHAT and CDR2 FNYEAQ (reference sequence).